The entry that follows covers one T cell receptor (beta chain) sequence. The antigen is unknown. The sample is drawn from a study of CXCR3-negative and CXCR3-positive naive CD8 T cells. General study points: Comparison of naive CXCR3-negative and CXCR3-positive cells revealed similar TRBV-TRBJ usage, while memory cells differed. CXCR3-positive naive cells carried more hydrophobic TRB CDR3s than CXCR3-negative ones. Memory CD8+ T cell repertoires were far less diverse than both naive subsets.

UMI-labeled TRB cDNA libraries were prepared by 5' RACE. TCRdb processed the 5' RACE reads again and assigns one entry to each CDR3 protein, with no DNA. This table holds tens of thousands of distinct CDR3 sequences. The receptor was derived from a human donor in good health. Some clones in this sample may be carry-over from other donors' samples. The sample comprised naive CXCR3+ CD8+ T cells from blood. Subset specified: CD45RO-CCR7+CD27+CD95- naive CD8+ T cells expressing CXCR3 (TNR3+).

The CDR3 is CASSFMTLMNTEAFF. V and J are TRBV5-6 and TRBJ1-1. Looked up from germline, CDR1 is SGHDT and CDR2 is YYEEEE. This CDR3 spans 15 amino acids.